The 8 T cell receptor beta chains presented below share a single source sample, sequenced in a study of T cell repertoires in cytomegalovirus infection. One entry per CDR3 protein results from TCRdb running MiXCR on the reads. Of about 770,000 distinct CDR3 sequences in the sample, about 28% are singletons; the top ten hold 10% to 15%. Antigens of these TCRs are unknown. The sequences come from cultured CD8+ T cells from PBMCs, collected from culture after CMV antigen stimulation. The source is a human donor in good health (CMV status not recorded). Some clones in this sample may be carry-over from other donors' samples.

As regards this clonotype: The junction and the germline gene differ at one end; a read error may be behind it. The chain links TRBV19 to TRBJ1-2; D uncertain. The CDR3 consists of 13 residues. Germline V gene sequence: CDR1 LNHDA, CDR2 SQIVND (reference sequence). CDR3 sequence: CASSPNSNGRADF. For the CDR3, the DNA is TGTGCCAGTAGTCCCAACTCAAACGGGCGGGCCGACTTC.

The table lists this clonotype with many counts. The chain links TRBV7-3 to TRBJ2-1; 7 positions match TRBD2. The J segment lost 1 base and the V segment lost 1 base, leaving 4 bases of the junction unmatched. Germline values: CDR1 SGHTA, CDR2 FQGTGA. The CDR3 is made up of 16 amino acids. The CDR3 nucleotides are TGTGCCAGCAGCTTAATGGGCGGGGGATCCTACAATGAGCAGTTCTTC. Translated, it gives CASSLMGGGSYNEQFF.

This clonotype was seen more than once but under ten times. This chain uses TRBV10-2 with TRBJ2-2, with D unresolved. Trimming took off 8 bases at V and 2 bases at J, with 15 bases between the two ends. Germline CDR1 and CDR2: WSHSY and SAAADI. The CDR3 loop spans 15 amino acids. This chain's CDR3 is CASRTAEDNTGELFF. In DNA, the CDR3 is TGCGCCAGCCGAACCGCAGAGGACAACACCGGGGAGCTGTTTTTT.

This chain uses TRBV6-2 or TRBV6-3 with TRBJ2-1, with 9 bases matching TRBD2. Trimming at V came to 3 bases and at J to 0 bases, leaving 9 bases not matched to a gene. Germline V gives CDR1 MNHEY, CDR2 SVGEGT. The CDR3 consists of 18 residues. CDR3 DNA: TGTGCCAGCAGTTATAGCCTAGCGGGGCTCAGCTCCTACAATGAGCAGTTCTTC. It yields the protein CASSYSLAGLSSYNEQFF.

The chain has TRBV6-2 or TRBV6-3 and TRBJ1-1; 7 bases are shared with TRBD1. The CDR3 consists of 16 residues. CDR1 and CDR2 (germline): MNHEY, SVGEGT. J was trimmed by 1 base and V by 5 bases; bases with no gene match: 10. The CDR3 is CASSGGGSRKNTEAFF. Here the CDR3 DNA reads TGTGCCAGCAGTGGAGGGGGCTCGCGGAAGAACACTGAAGCTTTCTTT.

This clonotype was detected only a few times. The chain is built from TRBV6-5 and TRBJ1-1; the D gene is possibly TRBD1 (5 bases). This CDR3 has 15 residues. Germline V gene lookup returns CDR1 MNHEY and CDR2 SVGAGI. The ends were cut back, 0 bases at V and 4 bases at J, with 12 bases in the middle. CDR3 residues: CASSYSWGVATEAFF. In DNA, the CDR3 is TGTGCCAGCAGTTACTCTTGGGGGGTGGCCACTGAAGCTTTCTTT.

This clonotype was seen at least ten times. The rearrangement links TRBV7-2 to TRBJ1-1; D possibly corresponds to TRBD1 (5 bases). V was clipped by 1 base and J by 1 base, with 10 bases between them. Germline V gene lookup returns CDR1 SGHTA and CDR2 FQGNSA. This CDR3 contains 15 residues. CDR3: CASSLGGGRNTEAFF. For the CDR3, the DNA is TGTGCCAGCAGCTTAGGGGGGGGTCGGAACACTGAAGCTTTCTTT.

The J gene is TRBJ2-5, the V gene TRBV11-2; TRBD2 matches at 14 bases. V lost 6 bases to trimming and J lost 0 bases; unmatched junction nucleotides: 12. The CDR3 totals 19 residues. CDR1 and CDR2 (germline): SGHAT, FQNNGV. CDR3 sequence reads: CASSSNGGTSGGHQETQYF. The CDR3 DNA follows: TGTGCCAGCAGTTCAAATGGGGGGACTAGCGGGGGCCACCAAGAGACCCAGTACTTC.